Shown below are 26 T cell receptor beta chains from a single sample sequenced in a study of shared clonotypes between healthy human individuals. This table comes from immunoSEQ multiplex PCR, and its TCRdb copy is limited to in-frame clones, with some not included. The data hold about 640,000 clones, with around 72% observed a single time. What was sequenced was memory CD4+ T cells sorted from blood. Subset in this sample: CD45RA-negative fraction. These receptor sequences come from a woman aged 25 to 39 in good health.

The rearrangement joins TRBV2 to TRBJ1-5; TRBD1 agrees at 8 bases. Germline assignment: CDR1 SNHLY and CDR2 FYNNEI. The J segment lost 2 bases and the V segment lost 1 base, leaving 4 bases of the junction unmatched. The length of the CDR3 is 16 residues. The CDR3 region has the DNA TGTGCCAGCAGTGAAGGGACAGGGAGGGGCAATCAGCCCCAGCATTTT. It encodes CASSEGTGRGNQPQHF.

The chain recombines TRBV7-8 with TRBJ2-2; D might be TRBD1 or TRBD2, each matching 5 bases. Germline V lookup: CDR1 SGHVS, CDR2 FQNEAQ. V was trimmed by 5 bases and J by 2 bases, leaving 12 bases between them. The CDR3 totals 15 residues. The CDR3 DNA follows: TGTGCCAGCAGCCCCGGGACCAGAAACACCGGGGAGCTGTTTTTT. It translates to CASSPGTRNTGELFF. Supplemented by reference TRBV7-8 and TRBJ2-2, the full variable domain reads GAGVSQSPRYKVAKRGQDVALRCDPISGHVSLFWYQQALGQGPEFLTYFQNEAQLDKSGLPSDRFFAERPEGSVSTLKIQRTQQEDSAVYLCASSPGTRNTGELFFGEGSRLTVL.

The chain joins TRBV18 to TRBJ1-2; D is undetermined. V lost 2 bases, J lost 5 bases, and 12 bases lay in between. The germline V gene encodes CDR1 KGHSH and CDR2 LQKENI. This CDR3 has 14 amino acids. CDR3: CASSPIGVGYGYTF. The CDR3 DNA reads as TGTGCCAGCTCACCAATTGGGGTGGGGTATGGCTACACCTTC. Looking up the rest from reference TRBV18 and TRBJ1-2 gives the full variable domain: NAGVMQNPRHLVRRRGQEARLRCSPMKGHSHVYWYRQLPEEGLKFMVYLQKENIIDESGMPKERFSAEFPKEGPSILRIQQVVRGDSAAYFCASSPIGVGYGYTFGSGTRLTVV.

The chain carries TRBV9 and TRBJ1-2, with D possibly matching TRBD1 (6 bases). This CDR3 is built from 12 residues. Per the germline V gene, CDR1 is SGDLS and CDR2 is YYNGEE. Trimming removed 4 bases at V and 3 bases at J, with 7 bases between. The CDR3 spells CASSHRDYGYTF. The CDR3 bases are TGTGCCAGCAGCCACAGGGACTATGGCTACACCTTC. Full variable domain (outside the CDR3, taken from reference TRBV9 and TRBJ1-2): DSGVTQTPKHLITATGQRVTLRCSPRSGDLSVYWYQQSLDQGLQFLIQYYNGEERAKGNILERFSAQQFPDLHSELNLSSLELGDSALYFCASSHRDYGYTFGSGTRLTVV.

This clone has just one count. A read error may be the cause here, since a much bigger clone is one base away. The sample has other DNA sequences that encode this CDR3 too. In DNA, the CDR3 is TGTGCCAGCAGCTTGCAGGGGGACACTGAAGCTTTCTTT. It translates to CASSLQGDTEAFF. The chain uses TRBV5-4 and TRBJ1-1; TRBD1 aligns across 7 bases. CDR3 length: 13 amino acids. Germline loops: CDR1 SGHNT, CDR2 YYREEE (reference sequence). Germline trimming cut 1 base from V and 3 bases from J; bases unmatched to any gene: 0.

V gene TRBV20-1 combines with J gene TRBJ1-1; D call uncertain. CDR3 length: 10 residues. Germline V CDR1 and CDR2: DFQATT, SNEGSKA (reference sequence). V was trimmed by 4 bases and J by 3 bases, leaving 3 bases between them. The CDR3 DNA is TGCAGTGCTATGTACACTGAAGCTTTCTTT. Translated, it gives CSAMYTEAFF.

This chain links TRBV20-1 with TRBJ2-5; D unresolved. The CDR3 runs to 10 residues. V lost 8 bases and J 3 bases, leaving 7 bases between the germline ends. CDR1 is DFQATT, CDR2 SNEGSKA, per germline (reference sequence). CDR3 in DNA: TGCAGTCCCGCGGAAGAGACCCAGTACTTC. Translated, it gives CSPAEETQYF.

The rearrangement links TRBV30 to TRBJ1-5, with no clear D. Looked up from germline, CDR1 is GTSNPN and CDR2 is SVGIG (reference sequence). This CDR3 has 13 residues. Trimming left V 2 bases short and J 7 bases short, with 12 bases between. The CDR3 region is CAWSLTWSQPQHF. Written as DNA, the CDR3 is TGTGCCTGGAGTCTTACATGGTCCCAGCCCCAGCATTTT.

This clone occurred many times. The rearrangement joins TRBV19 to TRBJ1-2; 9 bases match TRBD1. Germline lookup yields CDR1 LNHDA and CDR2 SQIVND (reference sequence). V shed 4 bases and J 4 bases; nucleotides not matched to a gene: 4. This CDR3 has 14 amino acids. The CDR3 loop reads CASSTLDRGYGYTF. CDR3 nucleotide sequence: TGTGCCAGTAGTACACTGGACAGGGGCTATGGCTACACCTTC. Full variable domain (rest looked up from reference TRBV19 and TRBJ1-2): DGGITQSPKYLFRKEGQNVTLSCEQNLNHDAMYWYRQDPGQGLRLIYYSQIVNDFQKGDIAEGYSVSREKKESFPLTVTSAQKNPTAFYLCASSTLDRGYGYTFGSGTRLTVV.

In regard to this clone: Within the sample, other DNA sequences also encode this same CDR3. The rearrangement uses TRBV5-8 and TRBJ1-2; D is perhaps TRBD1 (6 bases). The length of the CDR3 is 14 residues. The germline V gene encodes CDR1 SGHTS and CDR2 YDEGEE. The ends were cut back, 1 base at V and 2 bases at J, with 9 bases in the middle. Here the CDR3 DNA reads TGTGCCAGCAGCTTGTTAACAGGGAACTATGGCTACACCTTC. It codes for CASSLLTGNYGYTF.

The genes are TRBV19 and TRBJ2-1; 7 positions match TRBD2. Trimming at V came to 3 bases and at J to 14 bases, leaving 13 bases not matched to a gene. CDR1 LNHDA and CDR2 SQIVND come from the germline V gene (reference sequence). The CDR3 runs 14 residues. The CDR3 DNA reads TGTGCCAGTAGTATTGGGAGTAGCGGGTCACGAGAGTTCTTC. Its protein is CASSIGSSGSREFF.

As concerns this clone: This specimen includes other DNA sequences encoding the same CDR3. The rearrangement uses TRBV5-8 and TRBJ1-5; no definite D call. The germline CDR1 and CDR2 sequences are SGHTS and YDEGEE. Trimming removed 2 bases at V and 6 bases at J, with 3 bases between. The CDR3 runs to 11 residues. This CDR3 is CASSLVQPQHF. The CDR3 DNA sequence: TGTGCCAGCAGCTTAGTTCAGCCCCAGCATTTT. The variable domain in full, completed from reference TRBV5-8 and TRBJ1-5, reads EAGVTQSPTHLIKTRGQQATLRCSPISGHTSVYWYQQALGLGLQFLLWYDEGEERNRGNFPPRFSGRQFPNYSSELNVNALELEDSALYLCASSLVQPQHFGDGTRLSIL.

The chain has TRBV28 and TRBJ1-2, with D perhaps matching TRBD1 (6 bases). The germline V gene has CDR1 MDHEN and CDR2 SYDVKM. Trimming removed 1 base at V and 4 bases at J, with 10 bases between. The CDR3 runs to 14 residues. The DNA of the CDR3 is TGTGCCAGCAGTTTATCGGACAGTCCCTATGGCTACACCTTC. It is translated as CASSLSDSPYGYTF.

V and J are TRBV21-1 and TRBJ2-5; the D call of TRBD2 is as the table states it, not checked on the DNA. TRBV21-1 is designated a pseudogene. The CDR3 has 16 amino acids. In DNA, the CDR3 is TGTGCCAGCAGCAACCCTAGCGGAGGCATTCAAGAGACCCAGTACTTC. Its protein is CASSNPSGGIQETQYF.

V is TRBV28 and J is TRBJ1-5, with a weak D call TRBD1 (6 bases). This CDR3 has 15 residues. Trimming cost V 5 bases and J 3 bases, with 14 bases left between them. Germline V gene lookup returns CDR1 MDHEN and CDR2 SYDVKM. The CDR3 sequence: CASSPRGAANQPQHF. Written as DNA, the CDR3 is TGTGCCAGCAGTCCACGGGGGGCAGCCAATCAGCCCCAGCATTTT.

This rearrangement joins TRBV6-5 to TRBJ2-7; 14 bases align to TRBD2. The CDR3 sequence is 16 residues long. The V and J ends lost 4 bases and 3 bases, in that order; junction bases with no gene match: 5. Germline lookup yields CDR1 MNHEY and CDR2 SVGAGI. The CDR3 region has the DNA TGTGCCAGCAGTTTCAGACTAGCGGGAGGGTTCTACGAGCAGTACTTC. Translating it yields CASSFRLAGGFYEQYF.

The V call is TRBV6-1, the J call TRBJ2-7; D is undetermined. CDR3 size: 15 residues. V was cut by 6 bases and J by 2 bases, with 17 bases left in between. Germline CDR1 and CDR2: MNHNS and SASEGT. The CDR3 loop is CASSASDGGPYEQYF. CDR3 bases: TGTGCCAGCAGCGCCTCGGACGGTGGGCCCTACGAGCAGTACTTC.

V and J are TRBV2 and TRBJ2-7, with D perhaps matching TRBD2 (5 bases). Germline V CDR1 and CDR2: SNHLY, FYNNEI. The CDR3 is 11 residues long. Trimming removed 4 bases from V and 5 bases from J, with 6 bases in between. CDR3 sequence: CASSVGDEQYF. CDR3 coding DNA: TGTGCCAGCAGTGTGGGAGACGAGCAGTACTTC.

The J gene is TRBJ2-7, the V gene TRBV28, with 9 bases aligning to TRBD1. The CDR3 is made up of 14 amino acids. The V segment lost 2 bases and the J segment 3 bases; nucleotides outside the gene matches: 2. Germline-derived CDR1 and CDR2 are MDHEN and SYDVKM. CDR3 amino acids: CASSLGTGLYEQYF. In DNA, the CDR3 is TGTGCCAGCAGTTTAGGGACAGGGCTCTACGAGCAGTACTTC.

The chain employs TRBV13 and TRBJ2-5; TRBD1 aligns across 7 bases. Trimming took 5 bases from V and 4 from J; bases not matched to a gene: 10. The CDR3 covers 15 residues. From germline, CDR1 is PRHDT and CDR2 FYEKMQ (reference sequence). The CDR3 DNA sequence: TGTGCCAGCAGCCCTGGGGTGACAGGGCGAGAGACCCAGTACTTC. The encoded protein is CASSPGVTGRETQYF.

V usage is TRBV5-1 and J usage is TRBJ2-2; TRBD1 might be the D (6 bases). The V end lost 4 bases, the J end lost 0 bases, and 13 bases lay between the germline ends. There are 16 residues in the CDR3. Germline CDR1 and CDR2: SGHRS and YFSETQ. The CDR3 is CASSHPGTTNTGELFF. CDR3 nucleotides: TGCGCCAGCAGCCATCCCGGGACAACGAACACCGGGGAGCTGTTTTTT.

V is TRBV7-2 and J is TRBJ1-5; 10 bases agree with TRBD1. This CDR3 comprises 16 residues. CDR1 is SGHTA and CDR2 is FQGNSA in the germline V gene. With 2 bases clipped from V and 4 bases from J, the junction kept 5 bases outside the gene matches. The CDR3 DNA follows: TGTGCCAGCAGCTTATGGGGGACAGGGGTTAATCAGCCCCAGCATTTT. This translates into CASSLWGTGVNQPQHF.

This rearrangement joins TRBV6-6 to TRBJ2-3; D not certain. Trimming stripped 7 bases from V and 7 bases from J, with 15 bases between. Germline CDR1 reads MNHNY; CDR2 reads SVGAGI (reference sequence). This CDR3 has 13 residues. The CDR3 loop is CASTKLGSHTQYF. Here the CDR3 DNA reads TGTGCCAGCACCAAATTGGGGTCCCATACGCAGTATTTT.

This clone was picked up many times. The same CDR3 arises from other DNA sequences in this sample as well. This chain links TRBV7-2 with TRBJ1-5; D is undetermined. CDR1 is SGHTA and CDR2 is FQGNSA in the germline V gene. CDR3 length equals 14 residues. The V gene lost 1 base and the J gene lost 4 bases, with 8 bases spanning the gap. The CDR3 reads CASSLEGGNQPQHF. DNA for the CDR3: TGTGCCAGCAGCTTAGAAGGAGGGAATCAGCCCCAGCATTTT.

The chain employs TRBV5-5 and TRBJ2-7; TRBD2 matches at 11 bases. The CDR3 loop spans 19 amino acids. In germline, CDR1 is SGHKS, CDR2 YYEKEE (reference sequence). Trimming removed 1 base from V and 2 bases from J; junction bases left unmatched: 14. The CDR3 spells CASSLRPTTSGIVAYEQYF. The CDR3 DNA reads TGTGCCAGCAGCTTGAGGCCGACGACTAGCGGGATAGTAGCCTACGAGCAGTACTTC.

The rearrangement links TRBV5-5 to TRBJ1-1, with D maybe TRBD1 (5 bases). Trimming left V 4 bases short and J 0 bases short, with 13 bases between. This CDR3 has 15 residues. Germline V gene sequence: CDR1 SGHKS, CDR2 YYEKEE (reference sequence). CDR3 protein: CASSGRQLMNTEAFF. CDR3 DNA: TGTGCCAGCAGCGGGCGACAGCTCATGAACACTGAAGCTTTCTTT.